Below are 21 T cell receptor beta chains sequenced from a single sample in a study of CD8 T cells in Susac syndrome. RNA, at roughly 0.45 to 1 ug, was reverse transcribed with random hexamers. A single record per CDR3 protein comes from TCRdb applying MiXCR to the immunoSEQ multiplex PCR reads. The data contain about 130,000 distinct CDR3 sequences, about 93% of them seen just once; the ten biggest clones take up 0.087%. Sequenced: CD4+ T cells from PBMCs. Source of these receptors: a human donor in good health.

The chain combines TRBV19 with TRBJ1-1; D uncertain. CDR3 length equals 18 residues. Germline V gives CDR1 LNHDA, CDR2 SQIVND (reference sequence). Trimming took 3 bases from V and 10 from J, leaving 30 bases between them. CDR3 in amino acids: CASSIRRTITGPPPGAFF. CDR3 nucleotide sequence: TGTGCCAGTAGTATCCGACGGACCATAACCGGGCCCCCACCCGGAGCTTTCTTT.

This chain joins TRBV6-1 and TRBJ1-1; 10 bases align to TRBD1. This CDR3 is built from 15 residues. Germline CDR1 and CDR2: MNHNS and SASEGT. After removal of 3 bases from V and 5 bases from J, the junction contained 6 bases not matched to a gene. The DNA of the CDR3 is TGTGCCAGCAGTGAGCCGACAGGGGGCCGTACTGAAGCTTTCTTT. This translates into CASSEPTGGRTEAFF.

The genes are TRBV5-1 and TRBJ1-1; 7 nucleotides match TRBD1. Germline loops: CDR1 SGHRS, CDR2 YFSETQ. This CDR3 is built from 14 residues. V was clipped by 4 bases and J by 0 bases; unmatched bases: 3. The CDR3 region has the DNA TGCGCCAGCAGCCGGACAGGTATGAACACTGAAGCTTTCTTT. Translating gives CASSRTGMNTEAFF.

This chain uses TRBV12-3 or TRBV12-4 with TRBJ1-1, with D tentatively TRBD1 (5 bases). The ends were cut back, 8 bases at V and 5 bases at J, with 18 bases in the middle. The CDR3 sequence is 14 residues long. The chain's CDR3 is CASRVYGTETEAFF. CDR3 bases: TGTGCCAGCCGGGTTTATGGGACTGAGACTGAAGCTTTCTTT.

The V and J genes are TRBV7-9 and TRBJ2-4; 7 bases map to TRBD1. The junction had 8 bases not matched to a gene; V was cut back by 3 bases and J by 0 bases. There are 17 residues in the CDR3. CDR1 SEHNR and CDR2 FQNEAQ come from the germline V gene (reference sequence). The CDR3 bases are TGTGCCAGCAGCTTGATTGGGGACAGTTTAGCCAAAAACATTCAGTACTTC. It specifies CASSLIGDSLAKNIQYF.

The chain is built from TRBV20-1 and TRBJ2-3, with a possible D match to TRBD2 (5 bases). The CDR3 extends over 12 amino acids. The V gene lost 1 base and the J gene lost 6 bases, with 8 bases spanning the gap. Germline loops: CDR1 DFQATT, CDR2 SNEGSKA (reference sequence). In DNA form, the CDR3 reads TGCAGTGCTAGAGGGACGGGGGATACGCAGTATTTT. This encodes CSARGTGDTQYF.

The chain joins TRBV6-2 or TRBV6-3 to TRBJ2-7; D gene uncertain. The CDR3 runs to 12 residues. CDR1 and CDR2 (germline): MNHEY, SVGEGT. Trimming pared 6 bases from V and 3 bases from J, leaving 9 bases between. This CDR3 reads CASSQMDYEQYF. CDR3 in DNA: TGTGCCAGCAGCCAAATGGACTACGAGCAGTACTTC.

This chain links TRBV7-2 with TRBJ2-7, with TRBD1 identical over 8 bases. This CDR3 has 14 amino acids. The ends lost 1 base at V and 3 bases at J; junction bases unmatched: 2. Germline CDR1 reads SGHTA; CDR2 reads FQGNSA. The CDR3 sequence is CASSLVDRVYEQYF. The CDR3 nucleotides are TGTGCCAGCAGCTTAGTGGACAGGGTCTACGAGCAGTACTTC.

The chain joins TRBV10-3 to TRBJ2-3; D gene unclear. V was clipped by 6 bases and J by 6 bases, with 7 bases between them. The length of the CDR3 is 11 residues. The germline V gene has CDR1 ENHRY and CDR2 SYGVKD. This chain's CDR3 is CAISSADTQYF. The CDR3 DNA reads TGTGCCATCAGCTCGGCCGATACGCAGTATTTT.

The CDR3 is CASSDYRINTGELFF. The CDR3 nucleotides read TGTGCCAGCAGTGACTACAGGATTAACACCGGGGAGCTGTTTTTT. The chain couples TRBV2 to TRBJ2-2, with D possibly matching TRBD1 (5 bases). V gave up 3 bases and J gave up 2 bases, with 10 bases separating them. CDR1 is SNHLY and CDR2 is FYNNEI in the germline V gene. CDR3 length: 15 amino acids.

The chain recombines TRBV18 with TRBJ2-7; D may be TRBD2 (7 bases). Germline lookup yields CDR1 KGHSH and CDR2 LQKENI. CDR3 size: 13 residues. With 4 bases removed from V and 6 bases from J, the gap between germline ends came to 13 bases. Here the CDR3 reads CASSLGGDTEQYF. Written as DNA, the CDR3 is TGTGCCAGCTCACTTGGGGGGGACACCGAGCAGTACTTC.

CDR3 sequence reads: CASSYSDGWTEAFF. CDR3 coding DNA: TGTGCCAGCAGTTACTCCGACGGTTGGACTGAAGCTTTCTTT. The chain is built from TRBV6-5 and TRBJ1-1; no definite D call. Trimming removed 0 bases from V and 5 bases from J, with 10 bases in between. Per the germline V gene, CDR1 is MNHEY and CDR2 is SVGAGI. This CDR3 has 14 residues.

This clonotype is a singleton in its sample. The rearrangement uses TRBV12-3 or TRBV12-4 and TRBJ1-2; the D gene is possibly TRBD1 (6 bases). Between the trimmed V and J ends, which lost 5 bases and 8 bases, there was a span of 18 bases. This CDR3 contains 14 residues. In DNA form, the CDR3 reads TGTGCCAGCAGTACGACAGGCGGGGATTTCGGCTACACCTTC. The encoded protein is CASSTTGGDFGYTF.

The CDR3 here is CASSFSGQNTEAFF. Here the CDR3 DNA reads TGTGCCAGCAGCTTTTCGGGACAGAACACTGAAGCTTTCTTT. The V call is TRBV7-8, the J call TRBJ1-1; a possible D gene is TRBD1 (6 bases). CDR3 length: 14 amino acids. The germline V and J ends were trimmed by 3 bases and 1 base, with 9 bases remaining between them. CDR1 and CDR2 from the germline V gene are SGHVS and FQNEAQ.

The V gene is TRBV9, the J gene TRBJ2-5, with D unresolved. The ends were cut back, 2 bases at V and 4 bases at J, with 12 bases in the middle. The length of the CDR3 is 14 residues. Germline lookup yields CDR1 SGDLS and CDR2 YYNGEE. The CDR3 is CASSVGQLSETQYF. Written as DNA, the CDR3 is TGTGCCAGCAGCGTTGGGCAGCTTTCAGAGACCCAGTACTTC.

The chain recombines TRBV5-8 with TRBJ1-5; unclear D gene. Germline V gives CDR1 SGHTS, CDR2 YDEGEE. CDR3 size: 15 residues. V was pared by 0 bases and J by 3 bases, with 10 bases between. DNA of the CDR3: TGTGCCAGCAGCTTGGGGCCCCGGTCCAATCAGCCCCAGCATTTT. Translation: CASSLGPRSNQPQHF.

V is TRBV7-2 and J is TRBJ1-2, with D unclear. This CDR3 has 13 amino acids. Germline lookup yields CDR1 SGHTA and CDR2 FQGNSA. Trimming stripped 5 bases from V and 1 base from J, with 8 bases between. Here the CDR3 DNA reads TGTGCCAGCAGCCCTCAGATTAACTATGGCTACACCTTC. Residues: CASSPQINYGYTF.

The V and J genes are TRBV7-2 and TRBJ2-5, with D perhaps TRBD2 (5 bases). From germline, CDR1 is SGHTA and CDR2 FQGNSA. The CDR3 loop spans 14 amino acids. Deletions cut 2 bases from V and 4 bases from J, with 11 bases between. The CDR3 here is CASSLTRSVETQYF. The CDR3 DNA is TGTGCCAGCAGCTTAACTAGAAGTGTAGAGACCCAGTACTTC.

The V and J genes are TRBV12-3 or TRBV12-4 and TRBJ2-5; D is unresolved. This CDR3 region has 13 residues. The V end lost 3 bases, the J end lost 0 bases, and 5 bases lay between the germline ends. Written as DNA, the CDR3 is TGTGCCAGCAGTTTCAGGTACCAAGAGACCCAGTACTTC. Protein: CASSFRYQETQYF.

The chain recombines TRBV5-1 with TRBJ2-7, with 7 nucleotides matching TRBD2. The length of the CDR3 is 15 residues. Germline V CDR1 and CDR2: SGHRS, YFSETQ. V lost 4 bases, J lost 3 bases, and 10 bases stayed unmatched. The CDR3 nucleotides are TGCGCCAGCAGCCCGGGTGGGAGCGGGATCTACGAGCAGTACTTC. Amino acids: CASSPGGSGIYEQYF.

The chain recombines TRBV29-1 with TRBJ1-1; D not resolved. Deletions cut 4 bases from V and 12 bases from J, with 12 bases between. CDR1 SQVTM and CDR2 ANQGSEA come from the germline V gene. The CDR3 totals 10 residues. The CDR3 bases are TGCAGCGTTGGTGACTCGGGATCTTTCTTT. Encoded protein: CSVGDSGSFF.